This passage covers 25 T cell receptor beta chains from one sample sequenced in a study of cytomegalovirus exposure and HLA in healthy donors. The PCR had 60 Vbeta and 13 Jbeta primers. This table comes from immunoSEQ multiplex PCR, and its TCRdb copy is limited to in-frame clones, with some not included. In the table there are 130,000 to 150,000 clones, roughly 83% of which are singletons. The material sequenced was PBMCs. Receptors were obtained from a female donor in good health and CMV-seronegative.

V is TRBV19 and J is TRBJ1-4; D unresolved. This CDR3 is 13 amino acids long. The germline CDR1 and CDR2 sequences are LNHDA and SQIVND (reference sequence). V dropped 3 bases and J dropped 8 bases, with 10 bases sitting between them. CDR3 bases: TGTGCCAGTAGTATCCGGTCGGGAGAAAAACTGTTTTTT. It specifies CASSIRSGEKLFF.

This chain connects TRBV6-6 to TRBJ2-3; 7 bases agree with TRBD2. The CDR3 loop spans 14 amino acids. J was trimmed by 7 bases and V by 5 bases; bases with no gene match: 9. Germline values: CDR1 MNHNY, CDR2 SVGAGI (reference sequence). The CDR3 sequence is CASSPGRGMYTQYF. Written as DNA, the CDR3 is TGTGCCAGCAGTCCGGGGCGGGGGATGTATACGCAGTATTTT.

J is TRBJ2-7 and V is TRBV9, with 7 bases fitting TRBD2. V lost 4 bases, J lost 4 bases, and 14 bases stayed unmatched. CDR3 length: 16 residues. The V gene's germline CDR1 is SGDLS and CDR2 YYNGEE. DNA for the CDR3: TGTGCCAGCAGCCGAGCTAGGGGCGGGAGCGGGTACGAGCAGTACTTC. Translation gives CASSRARGGSGYEQYF.

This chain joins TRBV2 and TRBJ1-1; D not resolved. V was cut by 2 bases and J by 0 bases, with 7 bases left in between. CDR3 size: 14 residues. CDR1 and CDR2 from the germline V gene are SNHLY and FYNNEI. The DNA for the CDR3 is TGTGCCAGCAGTGAAATTAGTGTGAACACTGAAGCTTTCTTT. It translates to CASSEISVNTEAFF.

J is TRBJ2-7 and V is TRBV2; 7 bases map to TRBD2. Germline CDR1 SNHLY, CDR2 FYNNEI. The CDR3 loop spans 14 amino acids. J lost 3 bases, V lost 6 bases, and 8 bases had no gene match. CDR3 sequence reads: CASSLEGGVYEQYF. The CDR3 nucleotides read TGTGCCAGCAGCCTCGAGGGAGGGGTCTACGAGCAGTACTTC.

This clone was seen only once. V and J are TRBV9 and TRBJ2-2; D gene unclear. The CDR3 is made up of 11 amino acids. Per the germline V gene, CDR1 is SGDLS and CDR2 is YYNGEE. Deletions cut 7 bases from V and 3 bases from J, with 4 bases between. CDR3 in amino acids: CASGHTGELFF. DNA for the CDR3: TGTGCCAGCGGCCACACCGGGGAGCTGTTTTTT.

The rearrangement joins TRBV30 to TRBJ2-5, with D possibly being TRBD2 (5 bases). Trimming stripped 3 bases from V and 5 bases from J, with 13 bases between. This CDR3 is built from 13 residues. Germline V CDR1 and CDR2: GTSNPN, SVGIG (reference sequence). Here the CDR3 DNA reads TGTGCCTGGAGCCTTTCGGGGTTGGAGACCCAGTACTTC. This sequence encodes CAWSLSGLETQYF.

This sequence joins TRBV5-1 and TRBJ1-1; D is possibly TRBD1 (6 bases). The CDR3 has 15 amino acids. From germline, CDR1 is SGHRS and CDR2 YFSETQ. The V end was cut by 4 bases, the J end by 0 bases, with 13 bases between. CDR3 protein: CASSTGQIMNTEAFF. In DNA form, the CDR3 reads TGCGCCAGCAGCACCGGACAGATTATGAACACTGAAGCTTTCTTT.

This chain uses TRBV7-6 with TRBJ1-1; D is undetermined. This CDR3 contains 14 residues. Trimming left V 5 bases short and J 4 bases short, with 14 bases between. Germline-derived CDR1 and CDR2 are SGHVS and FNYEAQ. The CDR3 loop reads CASSLTPRPTEAFF. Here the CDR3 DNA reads TGTGCCAGCAGCCTCACTCCTAGGCCCACTGAAGCTTTCTTT.

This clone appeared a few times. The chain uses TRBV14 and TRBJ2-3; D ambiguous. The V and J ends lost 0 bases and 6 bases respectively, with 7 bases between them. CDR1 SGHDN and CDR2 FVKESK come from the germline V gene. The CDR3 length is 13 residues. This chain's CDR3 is CASSQEMRDTQYF. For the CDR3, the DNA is TGTGCCAGCAGCCAAGAAATGAGGGATACGCAGTATTTT. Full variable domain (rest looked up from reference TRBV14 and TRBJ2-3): EAGVTQFPSHSVIEKGQTVTLRCDPISGHDNLYWYRRVMGKEIKFLLHFVKESKQDESGMPNNRFLAERTGGTYSTLKVQPAELEDSGVYFCASSQEMRDTQYFGPGTRLTVL.

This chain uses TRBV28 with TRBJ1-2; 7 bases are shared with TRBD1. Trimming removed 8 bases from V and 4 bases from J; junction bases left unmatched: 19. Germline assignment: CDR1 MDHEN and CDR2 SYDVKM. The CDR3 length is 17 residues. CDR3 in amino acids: CASLNLEGAGASYGYTF. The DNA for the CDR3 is TGTGCCAGCCTAAACCTAGAGGGGGCAGGGGCCTCCTATGGCTACACCTTC.

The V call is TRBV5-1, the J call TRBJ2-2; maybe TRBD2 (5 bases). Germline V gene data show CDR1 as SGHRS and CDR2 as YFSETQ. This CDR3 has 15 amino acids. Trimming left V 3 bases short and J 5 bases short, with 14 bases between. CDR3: CASSSGKGGTGELFF. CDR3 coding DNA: TGCGCCAGCAGCTCCGGGAAGGGCGGTACCGGGGAGCTGTTTTTT.

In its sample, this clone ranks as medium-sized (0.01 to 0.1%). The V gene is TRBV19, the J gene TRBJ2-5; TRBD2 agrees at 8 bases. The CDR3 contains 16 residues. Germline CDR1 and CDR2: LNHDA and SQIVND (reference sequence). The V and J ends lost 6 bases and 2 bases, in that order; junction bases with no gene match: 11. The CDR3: CASRGRSGGSQETQYF. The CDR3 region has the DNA TGTGCCAGTAGAGGCAGGAGCGGGGGATCGCAAGAGACCCAGTACTTC.

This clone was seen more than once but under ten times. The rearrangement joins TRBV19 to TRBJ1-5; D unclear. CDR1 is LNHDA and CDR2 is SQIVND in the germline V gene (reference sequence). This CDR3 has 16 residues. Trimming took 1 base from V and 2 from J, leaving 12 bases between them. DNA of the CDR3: TGTGCCAGTAGTATAGCTAGTGGCTGGGGCAATCAGCCCCAGCATTTT. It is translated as CASSIASGWGNQPQHF.

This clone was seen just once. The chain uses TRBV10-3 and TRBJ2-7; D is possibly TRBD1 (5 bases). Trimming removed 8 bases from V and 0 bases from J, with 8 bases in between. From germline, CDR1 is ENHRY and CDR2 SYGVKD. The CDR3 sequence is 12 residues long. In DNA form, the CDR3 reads TGTGCCATCGGGGCTGACTCCTACGAGCAGTACTTC. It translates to CAIGADSYEQYF.

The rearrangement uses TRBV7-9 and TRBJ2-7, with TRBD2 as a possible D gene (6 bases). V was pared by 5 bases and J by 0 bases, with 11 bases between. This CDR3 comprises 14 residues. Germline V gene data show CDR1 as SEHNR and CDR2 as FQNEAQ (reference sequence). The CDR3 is CASSPMDYSYEQYF. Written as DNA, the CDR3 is TGTGCCAGCAGCCCCATGGACTACTCCTACGAGCAGTACTTC.

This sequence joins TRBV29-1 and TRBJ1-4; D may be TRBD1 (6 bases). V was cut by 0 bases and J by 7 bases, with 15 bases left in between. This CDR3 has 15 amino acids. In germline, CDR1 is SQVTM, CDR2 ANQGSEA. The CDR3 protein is CSVEDLDSSTEKLFF. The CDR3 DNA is TGCAGCGTTGAAGACCTGGACAGCTCGACTGAAAAACTGTTTTTT.

The CDR3 DNA sequence: TGTGCCAGCTCATCGGACAGGGAGGATCAGCCCCAGCATTTT. Its protein product is CASSSDREDQPQHF. V usage is TRBV18 and J usage is TRBJ1-5, with 8 bases identical to TRBD1. The CDR3 sequence is 14 residues long. The junction had 5 bases not matched to a gene; V was cut back by 5 bases and J by 5 bases. The germline CDR1 and CDR2 sequences are KGHSH and LQKENI.

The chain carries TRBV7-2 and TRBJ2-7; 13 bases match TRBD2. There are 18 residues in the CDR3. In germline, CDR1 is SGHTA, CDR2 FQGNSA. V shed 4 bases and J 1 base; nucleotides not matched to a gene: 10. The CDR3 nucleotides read TGTGCCAGCAGCTCCCCTACTAGCGGGAGGGCCTGGTCCTACGAGCAGTACTTC. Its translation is CASSSPTSGRAWSYEQYF.

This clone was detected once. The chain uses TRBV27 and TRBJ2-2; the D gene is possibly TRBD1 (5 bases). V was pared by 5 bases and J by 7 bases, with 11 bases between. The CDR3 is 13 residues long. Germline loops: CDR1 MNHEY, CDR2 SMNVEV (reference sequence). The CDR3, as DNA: TGTGCCAGCAGTCCCAGGGCAGACGGGGAGCTGTTTTTT. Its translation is CASSPRADGELFF.

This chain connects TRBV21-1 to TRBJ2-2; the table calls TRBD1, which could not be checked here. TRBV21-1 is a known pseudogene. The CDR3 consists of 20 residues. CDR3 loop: CASSKGYRDRGQRSTGELFF. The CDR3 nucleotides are TGTGCCAGCAGCAAAGGGTATAGGGACAGGGGGCAACGGAGCACCGGGGAGCTGTTTTTT.

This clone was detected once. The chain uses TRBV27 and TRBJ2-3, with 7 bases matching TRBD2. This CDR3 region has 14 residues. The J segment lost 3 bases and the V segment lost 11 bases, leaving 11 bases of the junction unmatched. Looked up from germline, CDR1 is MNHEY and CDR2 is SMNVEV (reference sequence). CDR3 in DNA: TGTGCCGTCCGTCTAGCGGTAGGAACAGATACGCAGTATTTT. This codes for CAVRLAVGTDTQYF.

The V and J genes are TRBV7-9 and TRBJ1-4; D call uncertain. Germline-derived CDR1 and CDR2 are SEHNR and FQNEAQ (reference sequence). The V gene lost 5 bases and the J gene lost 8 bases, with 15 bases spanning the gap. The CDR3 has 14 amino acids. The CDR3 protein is CASSPPKGGEKLFF. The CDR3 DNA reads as TGTGCCAGCAGCCCCCCAAAAGGCGGAGAAAAACTGTTTTTT.

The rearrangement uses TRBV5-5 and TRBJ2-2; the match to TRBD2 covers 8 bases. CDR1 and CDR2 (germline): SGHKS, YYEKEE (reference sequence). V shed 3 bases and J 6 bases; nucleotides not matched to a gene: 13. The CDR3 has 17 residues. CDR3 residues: CASSSPLAGPPAGELFF. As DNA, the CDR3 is TGTGCCAGCAGCTCCCCGCTAGCGGGTCCCCCCGCCGGGGAGCTGTTTTTT. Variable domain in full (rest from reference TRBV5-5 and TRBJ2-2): DAGVTQSPTHLIKTRGQQVTLRCSPISGHKSVSWYQQVLGQGPQFIFQYYEKEERGRGNFPDRFSARQFPNYSSELNVNALLLGDSALYLCASSSPLAGPPAGELFFGEGSRLTVL.

CDR3 region: CASSQDLRRRTGELFF. DNA of the CDR3: TGCGCCAGCAGCCAAGATCTGAGGCGGAGAACCGGGGAGCTGTTTTTT. This chain connects TRBV4-1 to TRBJ2-2; no definite D call. The CDR3 totals 16 residues. Between the trimmed V and J ends, which lost 0 bases and 5 bases, there was a span of 13 bases. Germline CDR1 reads MGHRA; CDR2 reads YSYEKL.